Below are 17 T cell receptor beta chains sequenced from a single sample in a study of cytomegalovirus exposure and HLA in healthy donors. 13 Jbeta primers and 60 Vbeta primers were used for the PCR. The data were produced by immunoSEQ multiplex PCR, yet TCRdb's version contains in-frame clones alone and is incomplete. The table records roughly 150,000 clones, over 60% of them present only once. The sample was PBMCs. The source is a woman aged 30 to 39 in good health and CMV-seronegative.

V gene TRBV30 combines with J gene TRBJ1-2; 8 positions agree with TRBD1. Germline V lookup: CDR1 GTSNPN, CDR2 SVGIG (reference sequence). V lost 2 bases, J lost 2 bases, and 10 bases stayed unmatched. The CDR3 length is 16 residues. CDR3 sequence: CAWSPGQAWGNYGYTF. The CDR3 nucleotides are TGTGCCTGGAGTCCGGGACAGGCCTGGGGGAACTATGGCTACACCTTC.

The chain links TRBV29-1 to TRBJ2-1; D unresolved. The CDR3 contains 12 residues. Germline CDR1 is SQVTM and CDR2 is ANQGSEA. Trimming stripped 7 bases from V and 7 bases from J, with 14 bases between. The CDR3 DNA is TGCAGCGGACTTCCGGAGTGGAATGAGCAGTTCTTC. Residues: CSGLPEWNEQFF.

V and J are TRBV6-1 and TRBJ2-3; 8 nucleotides agree with TRBD2. The CDR3 loop spans 15 amino acids. CDR1 and CDR2 from the germline V gene are MNHNS and SASEGT. With V trimmed by 6 bases and J by 5 bases, 10 bases remained unmatched. CDR3 nucleotide sequence: TGTGCCAGCAGCGAACGGGGGGGCCTTAGAGATACGCAGTATTTT. It yields the protein CASSERGGLRDTQYF.

V is TRBV6-1 and J is TRBJ2-1, with 10 nucleotides matching TRBD1. Germline V gives CDR1 MNHNS, CDR2 SASEGT. This CDR3 region has 17 residues. Trimming at V came to 2 bases and at J to 7 bases, leaving 11 bases not matched to a gene. The CDR3 region is CASSERGDRGALNEQFF. As DNA, the CDR3 is TGTGCCAGCAGTGAACGAGGGGACAGGGGAGCCTTGAATGAGCAGTTCTTC.

This clone was observed a few times. The chain is built from TRBV25-1 and TRBJ2-7; tentatively, D is TRBD1 (5 bases). The CDR3 loop spans 15 amino acids. V was clipped by 4 bases and J by 1 base, with 14 bases between them. From germline, CDR1 is MGHDK and CDR2 SYGVNS. CDR3 sequence: CASSVGVGLSYEQYF. The CDR3 DNA reads TGTGCCAGCAGTGTAGGGGTTGGGTTGTCCTACGAGCAGTACTTC.

The chain combines TRBV28 with TRBJ1-6; 7 bases are shared with TRBD1. The V segment lost 7 bases and the J segment 4 bases; nucleotides outside the gene matches: 4. The CDR3 loop spans 14 amino acids. Germline CDR1 is MDHEN and CDR2 is SYDVKM. The CDR3, as DNA: TGTGCCAGCAAGACAGGGTCTTATAATTCACCCCTCCACTTT. This translates into CASKTGSYNSPLHF.

This clone was seen a few times. The gene calls are TRBV7-2 and TRBJ2-7; D is unclear. V was clipped by 2 bases and J by 3 bases, with 5 bases between them. The CDR3 extends over 12 amino acids. Per germline, CDR1 SGHTA and CDR2 FQGNSA. The CDR3 DNA is TGTGCCAGCAGCTTAATCGTCTACGAGCAGTACTTC. Its protein is CASSLIVYEQYF.

This clone occurred a few times. The CDR3 is CAWSGTRETQYF. The CDR3, as DNA: TGTGCCTGGAGCGGGACGAGAGAGACCCAGTACTTC. This chain connects TRBV5-4 to TRBJ2-5; 7 bases align to TRBD2. The CDR3 length is 12 residues. Per germline, CDR1 SGHNT and CDR2 YYREEE (reference sequence). Germline trimming cut 10 bases from V and 4 bases from J; bases unmatched to any gene: 7.

The chain links TRBV2 to TRBJ2-5; 8 positions match TRBD2. The CDR3 contains 17 residues. Germline V CDR1 and CDR2: SNHLY, FYNNEI. V was pared by 5 bases and J by 1 base, with 12 bases of the junction left unmatched. As DNA, the CDR3 is TGTGCCAGCAGTCCGCGAGGGAGCGGGGGCCCCCAAGAGACCCAGTACTTC. This codes for CASSPRGSGGPQETQYF.

V is TRBV11-3 and J is TRBJ2-7; 7 bases align to TRBD1. Germline CDR1 is SGHNT and CDR2 is YENEEA. V lost 5 bases, J lost 6 bases, and 10 bases stayed unmatched. The CDR3 totals 14 residues. The CDR3 DNA reads as TGTGCCAGCAGCCACCGGGACAGACCTTTCGAGCAGTACTTC. This codes for CASSHRDRPFEQYF.

The chain links TRBV10-3 to TRBJ1-3; no clear D gene. Germline V gene data show CDR1 as ENHRY and CDR2 as SYGVKD. Trimming shortened V by 3 bases and J by 0 bases, and 9 bases separated the two germline ends. The CDR3 is 15 amino acids. CDR3 DNA sequence: TGTGCCATCAGTGAAATACAAATCTCTGGAAACACCATATATTTT. It encodes CAISEIQISGNTIYF.

This chain's CDR3 is CASSLGSGGSTDTQYF. In nucleotides, the CDR3 is TGCGCCAGCAGCTTAGGGAGCGGGGGAAGCACAGATACGCAGTATTTT. The chain joins TRBV5-1 to TRBJ2-3; 8 positions match TRBD2. Looked up from germline, CDR1 is SGHRS and CDR2 is YFSETQ. Trimming at V came to 2 bases and at J to 0 bases, leaving 5 bases not matched to a gene. The CDR3 contains 16 residues. Full variable domain (rest looked up from reference TRBV5-1 and TRBJ2-3): KAGVTQTPRYLIKTRGQQVTLSCSPISGHRSVSWYQQTPGQGLQFLFEYFSETQRNKGNFPGRFSGRQFSNSRSEMNVSTLELGDSALYLCASSLGSGGSTDTQYFGPGTRLTVL.

The V gene is TRBV5-4, the J gene TRBJ2-5; D is perhaps TRBD2 (7 bases). V dropped 0 bases and J dropped 4 bases, with 22 bases sitting between them. Looked up from germline, CDR1 is SGHNT and CDR2 is YYREEE (reference sequence). The CDR3 extends over 18 amino acids. The chain's CDR3 is CASSLDPGWGGPSETQYF. CDR3 bases: TGTGCCAGCAGCTTGGACCCCGGCTGGGGGGGGCCTTCAGAGACCCAGTACTTC.

This chain connects TRBV5-1 to TRBJ2-7; 7 bases map to TRBD1. The CDR3 consists of 14 residues. Germline loops: CDR1 SGHRS, CDR2 YFSETQ. With V trimmed by 4 bases and J by 3 bases, 7 bases remained unmatched. The CDR3 coding sequence is TGCGCCAGCAGCCGTGGGACAGCGGACTACGAGCAGTACTTC. Translating it yields CASSRGTADYEQYF.

The chain joins TRBV7-3 to TRBJ1-1; D is undetermined. Trimming pared 5 bases from V and 1 base from J, leaving 8 bases between. The CDR3 is 13 residues long. Germline V CDR1 and CDR2: SGHTA, FQGTGA. The CDR3 is CASSDSPNTEAFF. The CDR3 DNA sequence: TGTGCCAGCAGCGATAGCCCGAACACTGAAGCTTTCTTT.

The chain couples TRBV16 to TRBJ1-5, with 11 positions matching TRBD1. Germline values: CDR1 KGHSY, CDR2 FQNENV. The ends lost 4 bases at V and 4 bases at J; junction bases unmatched: 3. The CDR3 consists of 15 residues. As DNA, the CDR3 is TGTGCCAGCAGCCTGGGACAGGGGGGAAATCAGCCCCAGCATTTT. It yields the protein CASSLGQGGNQPQHF.

This sequence joins TRBV19 and TRBJ1-2, with D perhaps TRBD1 (6 bases). The V end lost 5 bases, the J end lost 6 bases, and 13 bases lay between the germline ends. Germline CDR1 LNHDA, CDR2 SQIVND (reference sequence). The CDR3 has 13 amino acids. CDR3 region: CASSPRGVDGYTF. The CDR3 DNA reads TGTGCCAGTAGTCCCAGGGGAGTGGATGGCTACACCTTC.